The sequence of this TCR beta chain was determined in a study of control samples from healthy donors and cancer patients. Sequencing used immunoSEQ multiplex PCR; TCRdb keeps in-frame clones, though not all of them. The data contain about 250,000 clones, roughly 87% of them singletons. CDR1 and CDR2 (germline): LNHDA, SQIVND (reference sequence). The CDR3 extends over 19 amino acids. V lost 5 bases to trimming and J lost 3 bases; unmatched junction nucleotides: 17. V and J are TRBV19 and TRBJ2-7; 12 nucleotides match TRBD1. This sequence was found in a woman in her sixties or seventies with lung cancer. The specimen sequenced was PBMCs. Here the CDR3 reads CASSFFSGQGAGVGYEQYF. CDR3 DNA sequence: TGTGCCAGTAGTTTCTTTTCGGGACAGGGGGCCGGGGTCGGCTACGAGCAGTACTTC.